This T cell receptor (beta chain) comes out of a study of blood T cell repertoires in COVID-19. The overall study: Acute-phase and convalescent COVID-19 samples originated in the United States, Italy and Spain. PBMCs, B-cell-depleted T cells, or T cells were the source of the cDNA or gDNA that made up the material.

How the authors handled the data: Estimated nucleated cell counts came from reference gene primer amplification. Profiled with immunoSEQ multiplex PCR; TCRdb holds only in-frame clones, not every one. The V and J calls and clone size come from that table; D and trimming were worked out from the DNA. The table has about 67,000 clones, approximately 90% seen once. The CDR3 consists of 13 residues. With 6 bases clipped from V and 6 bases from J, the junction kept 5 bases outside the gene matches. Germline V lookup: CDR1 SGHTA, CDR2 FQGNSA. Sequenced sample: peripheral blood. This sequence was found in a woman in her sixties or seventies with acute or convalescent COVID-19. The chain carries TRBV7-2 and TRBJ2-1; 7 bases match TRBD2. The CDR3 bases are TGTGCCAGCAGACCGGGACTACTCAATGAGCAGTTCTTC. It yields the protein CASRPGLLNEQFF.